These 28 T cell receptor beta chains share one sample of origin, sequenced in a study of blood T cell repertoires in COVID-19. Repertoires were generated with immunoSEQ multiplex PCR, while TCRdb's copy carries only in-frame clones and drops some. The sample includes 200,000 or so clones, 80% to 85% of them seen just once. The specimen was peripheral blood. These receptors were collected from a human donor in a cohort sampled during active COVID-19.

The chain carries TRBV14 and TRBJ2-3; 12 bases line up with TRBD2. The junction had 14 bases not matched to a gene; V was cut back by 3 bases and J by 4 bases. The CDR3 is made up of 19 amino acids. From germline, CDR1 is SGHDN and CDR2 FVKESK. The CDR3 protein is CASSHSGNRLAGAADTQYF. The CDR3 nucleotides are TGTGCCAGCAGCCACTCAGGAAATAGACTAGCGGGAGCGGCAGATACGCAGTATTTT.

This clone was counted a few times. The chain carries TRBV3-1 (or the pseudogene TRBV3-2) and TRBJ1-1; TRBD1 might be the D (6 bases). The CDR3 is 13 amino acids. Germline loops: CDR1 LGHDT, CDR2 YNNKEL (reference sequence). V lost 4 bases, J lost 4 bases, and 10 bases lay in between. The CDR3 here is CASSPWTVTEAFF. The CDR3 DNA is TGTGCCAGCAGCCCCTGGACAGTCACTGAAGCTTTCTTT.

The CDR3 loop is CASSWGEGEQYF. The CDR3 nucleotides are TGTGCCAGCAGCTGGGGAGAGGGCGAGCAGTACTTC. V and J are TRBV6-5 and TRBJ2-7; D is possibly TRBD2 (5 bases). This CDR3 contains 12 residues. The germline CDR1 and CDR2 sequences are MNHEY and SVGAGI. The ends were cut back, 6 bases at V and 6 bases at J, with 12 bases in the middle.

The CDR3 loop is CASSLSGGGMNTEAFF. The CDR3 nucleotides read TGTGCCAGCAGTTTATCAGGGGGCGGGATGAACACTGAAGCTTTCTTT. The V gene is TRBV27, the J gene TRBJ1-1; 7 nucleotides match TRBD1. V lost 0 bases and J lost 0; bases outside the gene matches: 4. The germline V gene encodes CDR1 MNHEY and CDR2 SMNVEV (reference sequence). The CDR3 sequence is 16 residues long.

This clone was seen just once. The chain links TRBV5-1 to TRBJ2-6, with TRBD1 identical over 8 bases. The V segment lost 4 bases and the J segment 1 base; nucleotides outside the gene matches: 7. CDR3 length equals 17 residues. CDR1 is SGHRS and CDR2 is YFSETQ in the germline V gene. CDR3 amino acids: CASSLGQGGSGANVLTF. CDR3 sequence (DNA): TGCGCCAGCAGCCTAGGACAGGGAGGATCTGGGGCCAACGTCCTGACTTTC.

This clone occurred once. The genes are TRBV7-2 and TRBJ2-7, with 11 bases that match TRBD2. This CDR3 contains 17 residues. Germline loops: CDR1 SGHTA, CDR2 FQGNSA. V lost 5 bases, J lost 3 bases, and 12 bases stayed unmatched. The CDR3 bases are TGTGCCAGCAGCCCGGTGGGGGGGACTAGCGGATACTACGAGCAGTACTTC. Its translation: CASSPVGGTSGYYEQYF.

This clone was detected once. The rearrangement joins TRBV29-1 to TRBJ1-1; D unresolved. Trimming left V 0 bases short and J 5 bases short, with 13 bases between. Per germline, CDR1 SQVTM and CDR2 ANQGSEA. The CDR3 consists of 14 residues. DNA for the CDR3: TGCAGCGTTGAAGAAGGCCCGGCGGGTACTGAAGCTTTCTTT. This translates into CSVEEGPAGTEAFF.

V and J are TRBV28 and TRBJ2-1; D is possibly TRBD2 (5 bases). Germline-derived CDR1 and CDR2 are MDHEN and SYDVKM. V dropped 6 bases and J dropped 4 bases, with 16 bases sitting between them. The CDR3 extends over 15 amino acids. The DNA for the CDR3 is TGTGCCAGCAGAGAAGGTGGCGGGCCTTACAATGAGCAGTTCTTC. Its translation: CASREGGGPYNEQFF.

This chain links TRBV19 with TRBJ2-3; D is possibly TRBD1 (7 bases). The CDR3 sequence is 12 residues long. Germline-derived CDR1 and CDR2 are LNHDA and SQIVND (reference sequence). The V end lost 10 bases, the J end lost 8 bases, and 16 bases lay between the germline ends. The CDR3 here is CATHQGGGTQYF. The CDR3 DNA reads as TGTGCCACCCATCAGGGGGGTGGTACGCAGTATTTT.

For the CDR3, the DNA is TGCGCCAGCAGCCAGACAGGGGGTTCTGGCACAGATACGCAGTATTTT. This gives the protein CASSQTGGSGTDTQYF. The rearrangement uses TRBV4-3 and TRBJ2-3; 9 bases match TRBD1. Per germline, CDR1 LGHNA and CDR2 YSLEER. V lost 3 bases, J lost 1 base, and 5 bases stayed unmatched. The CDR3 is 16 amino acids.

Regarding this clone: Other DNA sequences of this sample code for an identical CDR3. The V call is TRBV6-5, the J call TRBJ1-1; no clear D gene. The length of the CDR3 is 12 residues. Germline CDR1 and CDR2: MNHEY and SVGAGI. Trimming took 3 bases from V and 5 from J, leaving 7 bases between them. The CDR3 here is CASSYGGTEAFF. The CDR3 DNA follows: TGTGCCAGCAGTTATGGAGGAACTGAAGCTTTCTTT.

This chain links TRBV6-2 or TRBV6-3 with TRBJ1-1; TRBD1 agrees at 8 bases. Trimming at V came to 1 base and at J to 5 bases, leaving 12 bases not matched to a gene. The CDR3 is 17 residues long. Germline CDR1 and CDR2: MNHEY and SVGEGT. CDR3 residues: CASSYWSGGARGTEAFF. The CDR3 nucleotides read TGTGCCAGCAGTTACTGGTCAGGGGGCGCGAGGGGGACTGAAGCTTTCTTT.

The chain joins TRBV7-9 to TRBJ1-5; possible D gene TRBD1, 6 bases. Deletions cut 6 bases from V and 5 bases from J, with 14 bases between. Germline values: CDR1 SEHNR, CDR2 FQNEAQ (reference sequence). The CDR3 runs to 14 residues. CDR3 region: CASSPGGAHQPQHF. CDR3 nucleotide sequence: TGTGCCAGCAGTCCTGGGGGGGCTCATCAGCCCCAGCATTTT.

The chain combines TRBV6-6 with TRBJ2-7, with 7 bases aligning to TRBD2. Unmatched junction bases numbered 1, after V lost 2 bases and J lost 0 bases. This CDR3 has 14 residues. Per the germline V gene, CDR1 is MNHNY and CDR2 is SVGAGI (reference sequence). The CDR3 coding sequence is TGTGCCAGCAGTTACAGCGGGAACTCCTACGAGCAGTACTTC. It specifies CASSYSGNSYEQYF.

This chain links TRBV29-1 with TRBJ2-7; D is uncertain. The CDR3 is 13 residues long. V lost 5 bases and J lost 3, with 14 bases in between. CDR1 is SQVTM and CDR2 is ANQGSEA in the germline V gene. DNA for the CDR3: TGCAGCGTTAAGCCCGCAGGATTCTACGAGCAGTACTTC. As protein: CSVKPAGFYEQYF.

The gene calls are TRBV10-3 and TRBJ2-5; TRBD1 matches at 8 bases. Losses at the gene ends were 3 bases for V and 0 bases for J; bases not matched to a gene: 3. In germline, CDR1 is ENHRY, CDR2 SYGVKD. The CDR3 loop spans 15 amino acids. The CDR3 DNA is TGTGCCATCAGTGACGACAGGGGACACCAAGAGACCCAGTACTTC. Translation gives CAISDDRGHQETQYF.

This sequence joins TRBV6-1 and TRBJ1-6; D remains unclear. The germline CDR1 and CDR2 sequences are MNHNS and SASEGT. The length of the CDR3 is 14 residues. V dropped 2 bases and J dropped 6 bases, with 8 bases sitting between them. The CDR3 here is CASSELPVNSPLHF. The CDR3 coding sequence is TGTGCCAGCAGTGAACTGCCAGTTAATTCACCCCTCCACTTT.

The chain links TRBV4-1 to TRBJ2-2, with 8 bases lining up with TRBD1. V gave up 3 bases and J gave up 5 bases; unmatched junction bases: 8. CDR3 size: 16 residues. The germline V gene encodes CDR1 MGHRA and CDR2 YSYEKL. CDR3 in amino acids: CASSQRGQAVTGELFF. In DNA, the CDR3 is TGCGCCAGCAGCCAGAGGGGACAGGCTGTTACCGGGGAGCTGTTTTTT.

The chain has TRBV5-1 and TRBJ1-4; 11 positions match TRBD1. The CDR3 is 14 residues long. V lost 3 bases to trimming and J lost 7 bases; unmatched junction nucleotides: 2. Germline CDR1 reads SGHRS; CDR2 reads YFSETQ. CDR3 protein: CASSSGTGGEKLFF. For the CDR3, the DNA is TGCGCCAGCAGCTCCGGGACAGGGGGTGAAAAACTGTTTTTT.

The chain carries TRBV28 and TRBJ1-2, with 9 bases fitting TRBD1. The V gene's germline CDR1 is MDHEN and CDR2 SYDVKM. The V and J ends lost 6 bases and 3 bases, in that order; junction bases with no gene match: 8. The CDR3 length is 15 residues. CDR3 in amino acids: CASSPRRDRDYGYTF. The DNA for the CDR3 is TGTGCCAGCAGCCCAAGGAGGGACAGGGACTATGGCTACACCTTC.

This chain links TRBV5-8 with TRBJ1-2; no clear D gene. The germline gives CDR1 SGHTS, CDR2 YDEGEE. The CDR3 extends over 14 amino acids. V was shortened by 0 bases and J by 5 bases, with 11 bases between the two germline ends. The CDR3 loop is CASSLASTTYGYTF. The DNA of the CDR3 is TGTGCCAGCAGCTTGGCCTCGACTACATATGGCTACACCTTC.

The gene calls are TRBV5-5 and TRBJ2-2; D is perhaps TRBD1 (5 bases). Trimming pared 0 bases from V and 7 bases from J, leaving 10 bases between. Germline-derived CDR1 and CDR2 are SGHKS and YYEKEE (reference sequence). This CDR3 has 14 amino acids. The CDR3 region has the DNA TGTGCCAGCAGCTTGGATGCCGACAGCGGGGAGCTGTTTTTT. Its protein product is CASSLDADSGELFF.

The chain carries TRBV23-1 and TRBJ2-7; 7 nucleotides align to TRBD1. TRBV23-1 is labeled an ORF, and its function is uncertain. The CDR3 runs 15 residues. J was trimmed by 0 bases and V by 8 bases; bases with no gene match: 10. This chain's CDR3 is CASCKQGPSSYEQYF. Here the CDR3 DNA reads TGCGCCAGCTGCAAACAGGGGCCTAGCTCCTACGAGCAGTACTTC.

Of note for this clone: Within the sample, other DNA sequences also encode this same CDR3. The chain couples TRBV19 to TRBJ1-1, with 11 positions matching TRBD1. Germline CDR1 and CDR2: LNHDA and SQIVND (reference sequence). This CDR3 has 14 amino acids. J lost 5 bases, V lost 5 bases, and 4 bases had no gene match. CDR3 in amino acids: CASSLGTGGTEAFF. CDR3 nucleotides: TGTGCCAGTAGTCTAGGGACAGGGGGGACTGAAGCTTTCTTT.

The sample holds a few counts of this clone. The rearrangement links TRBV7-2 to TRBJ2-1; 7 nucleotides line up with TRBD2. V gave up 6 bases and J gave up 2 bases; unmatched junction bases: 7. Germline V gene sequence: CDR1 SGHTA, CDR2 FQGNSA. This CDR3 comprises 15 residues. The CDR3 here is CASSSAGLAYNEQFF. The CDR3 bases are TGTGCCAGCAGTTCAGCTGGACTAGCCTACAATGAGCAGTTCTTC.

J is TRBJ2-2 and V is TRBV9, with a weak D call TRBD2 (6 bases). Germline V gene sequence: CDR1 SGDLS, CDR2 YYNGEE. V was pared by 0 bases and J by 6 bases, with 15 bases between. The CDR3 has 16 residues. This CDR3 reads CASSVDRGTPSGELFF. DNA for the CDR3: TGTGCCAGCAGCGTAGATCGCGGGACCCCCTCCGGGGAGCTGTTTTTT.

The V and J genes are TRBV28 and TRBJ1-1; the D gene is possibly TRBD1 (5 bases). CDR1 and CDR2 from the germline V gene are MDHEN and SYDVKM. The CDR3 is made up of 15 amino acids. V lost 2 bases and J 4 bases, leaving 14 bases between the germline ends. The CDR3 here is CASSLTWGRGTEAFF. In nucleotides, the CDR3 is TGTGCCAGCAGTTTAACATGGGGAAGGGGCACTGAAGCTTTCTTT.

V is TRBV6-5 and J is TRBJ2-2; D is possibly TRBD1 (5 bases). CDR3 length: 15 amino acids. The V gene lost 0 bases and the J gene lost 6 bases, with 11 bases spanning the gap. Germline loops: CDR1 MNHEY, CDR2 SVGAGI. The CDR3 DNA is TGTGCCAGCAGTTACTCGTCAGGGCGCCCCGGGGAGCTGTTTTTT. Translation: CASSYSSGRPGELFF.